Sequencing of this T cell receptor (beta chain) was carried out in a study of T cell repertoires in cytomegalovirus infection. TCRdb processed the reads anew with MiXCR; each CDR3 protein has one entry. Of about 830,000 distinct CDR3 sequences in the sample, 32% were seen once. The CDR3 is made up of 14 amino acids. The ends were cut back, 3 bases at V and 2 bases at J, with 10 bases in the middle. Germline CDR1 is MNHEY and CDR2 is SVGEGT. Comments on this clonotype: Antigen specificity is unknown.

The clonotype originates from a human donor in good health (CMV status not recorded). Some clones in this sample may be carry-over from other donors' samples. This material consisted of cultured CD8+ T cells from PBMCs, taken from culture after CMV antigen stimulation. The genes are TRBV6-2 or TRBV6-3 and TRBJ1-2; D uncertain. CDR3 protein: CASSYSKPNYGYTF. The CDR3 nucleotides read TGTGCCAGCAGTTATTCTAAGCCGAACTATGGCTACACCTTC.